This T cell receptor beta chain appears in the sequencing data of a study of blood T cell repertoires in COVID-19. This clone has only one observation. The junction had 2 bases not matched to a gene; V was cut back by 1 base and J by 1 base. There are 16 residues in the CDR3. CDR1 and CDR2 from the germline V gene are SGHRS and YFSETQ. Sequencing used immunoSEQ multiplex PCR; TCRdb keeps in-frame clones, though not all of them. The data hold 150,000 to 200,000 clones, with about 84% observed a single time. This chain uses TRBV5-1 with TRBJ2-5, with 12 bases fitting TRBD2. This TCR was sampled from a woman in her forties with acute COVID-19. Input material: PBMCs or T cells enriched from blood (not recorded which). The CDR3 loop reads CASSLQTSGGQETQYF. The CDR3 DNA is TGCGCCAGCAGCTTGCAGACTAGCGGGGGCCAAGAGACCCAGTACTTC.